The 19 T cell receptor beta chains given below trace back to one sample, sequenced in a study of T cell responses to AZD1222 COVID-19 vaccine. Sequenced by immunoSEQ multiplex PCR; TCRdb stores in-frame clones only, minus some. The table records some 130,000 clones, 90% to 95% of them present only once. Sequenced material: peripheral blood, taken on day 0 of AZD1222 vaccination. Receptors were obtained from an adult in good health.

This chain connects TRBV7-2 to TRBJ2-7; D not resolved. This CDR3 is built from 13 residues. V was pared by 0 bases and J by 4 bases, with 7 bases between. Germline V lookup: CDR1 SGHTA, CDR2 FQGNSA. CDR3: CASSLAAEYEQYF. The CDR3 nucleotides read TGTGCCAGCAGCTTAGCGGCCGAATACGAGCAGTACTTC. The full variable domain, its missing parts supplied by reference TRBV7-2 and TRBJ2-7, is GAGVSQSPSNKVTEKGKDVELRCDPISGHTALYWYRQSLGQGLEFLIYFQGNSAPDKSGLPSDRFSAERTGGSVSTLTIQRTQQEDSAVYLCASSLAAEYEQYFGPGTRLTVT.

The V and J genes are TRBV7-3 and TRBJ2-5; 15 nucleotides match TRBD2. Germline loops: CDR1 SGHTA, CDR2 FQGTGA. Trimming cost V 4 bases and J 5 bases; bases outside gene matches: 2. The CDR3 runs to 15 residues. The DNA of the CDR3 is TGTGCCAGCAGCTCCGGACTAGCGGGAGGGGAGACCCAGTACTTC. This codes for CASSSGLAGGETQYF.

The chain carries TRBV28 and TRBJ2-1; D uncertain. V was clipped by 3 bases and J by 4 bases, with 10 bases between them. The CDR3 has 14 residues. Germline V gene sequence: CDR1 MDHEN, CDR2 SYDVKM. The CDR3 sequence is CASSFNLNYNEQFF. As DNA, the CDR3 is TGTGCCAGCAGTTTTAACCTCAATTACAATGAGCAGTTCTTC.

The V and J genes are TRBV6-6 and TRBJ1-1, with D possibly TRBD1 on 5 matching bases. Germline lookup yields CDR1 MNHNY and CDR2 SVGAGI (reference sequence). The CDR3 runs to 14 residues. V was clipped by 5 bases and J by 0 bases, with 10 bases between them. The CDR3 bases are TGTGCCAGCAGTGCGACAGAGATGAACACTGAAGCTTTCTTT. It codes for CASSATEMNTEAFF.

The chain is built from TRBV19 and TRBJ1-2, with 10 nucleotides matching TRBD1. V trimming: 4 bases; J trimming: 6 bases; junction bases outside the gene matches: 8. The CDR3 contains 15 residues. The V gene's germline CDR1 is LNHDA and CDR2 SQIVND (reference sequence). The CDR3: CASSRQIDRGHGYTF. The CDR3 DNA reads TGTGCCAGTAGTAGGCAGATTGACAGGGGGCATGGCTACACCTTC.

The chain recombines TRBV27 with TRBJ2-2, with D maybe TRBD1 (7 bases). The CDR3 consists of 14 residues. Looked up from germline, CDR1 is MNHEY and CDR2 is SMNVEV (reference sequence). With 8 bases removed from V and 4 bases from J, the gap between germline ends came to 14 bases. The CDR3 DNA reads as TGTGCCAGCTACAGGGGAGGAAGCACCGGGGAGCTGTTTTTT. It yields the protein CASYRGGSTGELFF.

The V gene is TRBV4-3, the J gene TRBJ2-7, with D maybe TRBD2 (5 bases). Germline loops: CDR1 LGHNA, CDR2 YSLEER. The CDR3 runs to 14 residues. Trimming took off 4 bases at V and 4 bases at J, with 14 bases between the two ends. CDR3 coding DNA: TGCGCCAGCAGCCCAAGTGGGCGCGGGTACGAGCAGTACTTC. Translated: CASSPSGRGYEQYF.

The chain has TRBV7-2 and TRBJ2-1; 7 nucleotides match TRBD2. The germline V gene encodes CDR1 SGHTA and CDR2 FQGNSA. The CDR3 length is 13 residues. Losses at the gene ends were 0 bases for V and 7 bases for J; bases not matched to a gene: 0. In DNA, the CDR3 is TGTGCCAGCAGCTTAGCGCGGGGGAATGAGCAGTTCTTC. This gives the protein CASSLARGNEQFF.

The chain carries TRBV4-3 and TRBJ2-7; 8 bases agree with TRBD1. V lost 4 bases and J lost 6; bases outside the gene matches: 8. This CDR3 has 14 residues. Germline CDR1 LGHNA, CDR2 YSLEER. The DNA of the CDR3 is TGCGCCAGCAGCCGGGCAGGGGGCACCGCCGAGCAGTACTTC. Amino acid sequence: CASSRAGGTAEQYF.

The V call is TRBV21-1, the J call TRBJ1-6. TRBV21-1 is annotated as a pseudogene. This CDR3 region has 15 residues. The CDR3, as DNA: TGTGCCAGCGGGGGGGGGAGTCAAGTACGATCACCCCTCCACTTT. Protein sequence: CASGGGSQVRSPLHF.

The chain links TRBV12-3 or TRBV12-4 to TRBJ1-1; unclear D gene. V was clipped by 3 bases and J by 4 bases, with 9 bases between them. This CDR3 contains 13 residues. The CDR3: CASSFKEGTEAFF. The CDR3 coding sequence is TGTGCCAGCAGTTTTAAGGAAGGCACTGAAGCTTTCTTT.

In nucleotides, the CDR3 is TGTGCCAGCAGTTTGTCCAGGGTCTACGAGCAGTACTTC. Encoded protein: CASSLSRVYEQYF. V gene TRBV27 combines with J gene TRBJ2-7, with D tentatively TRBD1 (5 bases). V dropped 3 bases and J dropped 3 bases, with 9 bases sitting between them. CDR1 MNHEY and CDR2 SMNVEV come from the germline V gene (reference sequence). The CDR3 spans 13 residues.

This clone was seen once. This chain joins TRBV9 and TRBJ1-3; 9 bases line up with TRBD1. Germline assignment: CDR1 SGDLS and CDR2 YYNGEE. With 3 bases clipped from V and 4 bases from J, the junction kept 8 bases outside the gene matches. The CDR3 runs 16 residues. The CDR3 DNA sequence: TGTGCCAGCAGCGAGGGGGACAGGGTAGACGGAAACACCATATATTTT. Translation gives CASSEGDRVDGNTIYF.

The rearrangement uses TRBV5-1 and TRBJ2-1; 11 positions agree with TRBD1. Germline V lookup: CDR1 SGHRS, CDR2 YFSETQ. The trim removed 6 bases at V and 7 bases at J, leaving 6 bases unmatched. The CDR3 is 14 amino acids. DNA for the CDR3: TGCGCCAGCAACAACCGGGACAGGGGGAATGAGCAGTTCTTC. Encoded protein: CASNNRDRGNEQFF.

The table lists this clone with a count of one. The CDR3 DNA reads TGTGCCACCGGGACAGCATCCTACAATGAGCAGTTCTTC. Amino acid sequence: CATGTASYNEQFF. The chain uses TRBV15 and TRBJ2-1; 7 nucleotides agree with TRBD1. This CDR3 has 13 amino acids. Losses at the gene ends were 8 bases for V and 1 base for J; bases not matched to a gene: 2. The germline gives CDR1 LNHNV, CDR2 YYDKDF (reference sequence).

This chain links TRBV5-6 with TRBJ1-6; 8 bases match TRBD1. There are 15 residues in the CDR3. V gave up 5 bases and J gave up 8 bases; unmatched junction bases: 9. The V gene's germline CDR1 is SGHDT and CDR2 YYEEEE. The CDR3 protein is CASSSGNRGDSPLHF. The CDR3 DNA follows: TGTGCCAGCAGTTCAGGGAACAGGGGGGATTCACCCCTCCACTTT.

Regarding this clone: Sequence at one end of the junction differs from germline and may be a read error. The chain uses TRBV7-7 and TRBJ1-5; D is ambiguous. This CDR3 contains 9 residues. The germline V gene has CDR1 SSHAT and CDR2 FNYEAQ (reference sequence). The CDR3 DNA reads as TGTGCTAGCAGCTTAGAGCAGCATTTT. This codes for CASSLEQHF.

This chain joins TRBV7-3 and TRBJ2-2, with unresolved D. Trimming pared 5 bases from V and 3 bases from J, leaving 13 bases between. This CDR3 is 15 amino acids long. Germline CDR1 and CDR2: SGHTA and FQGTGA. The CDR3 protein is CASSPTDTHTGELFF. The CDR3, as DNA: TGTGCCAGCAGCCCTACAGACACCCACACCGGGGAGCTGTTTTTT.

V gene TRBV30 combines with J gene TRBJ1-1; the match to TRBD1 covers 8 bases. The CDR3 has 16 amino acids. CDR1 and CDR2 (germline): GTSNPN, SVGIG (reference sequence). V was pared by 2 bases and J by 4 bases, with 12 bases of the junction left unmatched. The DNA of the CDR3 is TGTGCCTGGAGTAGGGCCGCAGGGGGCCGGGGCACTGAAGCTTTCTTT. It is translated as CAWSRAAGGRGTEAFF.